A single sample is the source of the 21 T cell receptor beta chains below, sequenced in a study of blood T cell repertoires in COVID-19. Some clones are missing from TCRdb's copy, which holds only in-frame ones; the method was immunoSEQ multiplex PCR. This table has under 300,000 clones, around 87% appearing once. The specimen was peripheral blood. All receptors derive from a woman in her sixties or seventies with COVID-19, enrolled during active disease.

The rearrangement links TRBV9 to TRBJ2-3, with a possible D match to TRBD1 (6 bases). With 6 bases removed from V and 2 bases from J, the gap between germline ends came to 13 bases. Germline V gives CDR1 SGDLS, CDR2 YYNGEE. The CDR3 contains 14 residues. DNA of the CDR3: TGTGCCAGCAACGAGAACAGGGACACAGATACGCAGTATTTT. Translated: CASNENRDTDTQYF.

The V gene is TRBV6-2 or TRBV6-3, the J gene TRBJ2-7, with a tentative D call TRBD1 (6 bases). V lost 4 bases and J lost 2, with 15 bases in between. The germline CDR1 and CDR2 sequences are MNHEY and SVGEGT. This CDR3 comprises 15 residues. The CDR3 sequence: CASSSLRTATYEQYF. DNA for the CDR3: TGTGCCAGCAGTTCCCTCCGGACAGCTACCTACGAGCAGTACTTC.

The chain carries TRBV19 and TRBJ2-5; a weak D match, TRBD1 (6 bases). V was pared by 6 bases and J by 0 bases, with 8 bases between. Germline CDR1 reads LNHDA; CDR2 reads SQIVND (reference sequence). The CDR3 runs 13 residues. The CDR3 DNA sequence: TGTGCCAGTAGGGACAGAAACCAAGAGACCCAGTACTTC. Translated, it gives CASRDRNQETQYF.

The chain uses TRBV18 and TRBJ2-2; 10 bases are shared with TRBD1. The CDR3 extends over 17 amino acids. Trimming cost V 4 bases and J 5 bases; bases outside gene matches: 10. Germline V CDR1 and CDR2: KGHSH, LQKENI. CDR3 nucleotide sequence: TGTGCCAGCTCACGCAGGACAGGGGGGGTGAAGACCGGGGAGCTGTTTTTT. It codes for CASSRRTGGVKTGELFF.

The chain links TRBV19 to TRBJ1-1, with a possible D match to TRBD1 (6 bases). The V gene's germline CDR1 is LNHDA and CDR2 SQIVND (reference sequence). V lost 7 bases, J lost 4 bases, and 16 bases lay in between. This CDR3 is built from 14 residues. CDR3 sequence: CASNPGRGSTEAFF. The CDR3 coding sequence is TGTGCCAGTAACCCGGGCAGGGGCTCCACTGAAGCTTTCTTT.

CDR3 sequence reads: CAISDWGGGTEAFF. The CDR3 bases are TGTGCCATCAGTGACTGGGGGGGAGGCACTGAAGCTTTCTTT. The chain is built from TRBV10-3 and TRBJ1-1, with D tentatively TRBD1 (5 bases). The germline V gene has CDR1 ENHRY and CDR2 SYGVKD. Trimming cost V 3 bases and J 4 bases, with 12 bases left between them. This CDR3 is 14 amino acids long.

The chain couples TRBV9 to TRBJ1-1; 8 bases are a match to TRBD1. With V trimmed by 0 bases and J by 0 bases, 4 bases remained unmatched. Germline CDR1 and CDR2: SGDLS and YYNGEE. The CDR3 extends over 16 amino acids. The CDR3 sequence: CASSVGGDRMNTEAFF. DNA for the CDR3: TGTGCCAGCAGCGTAGGGGGGGACAGGATGAACACTGAAGCTTTCTTT.

This chain connects TRBV7-8 to TRBJ2-3; 8 nucleotides agree with TRBD2. Unmatched junction bases numbered 0, after V lost 6 bases and J lost 1 base. The CDR3 extends over 13 amino acids. Germline loops: CDR1 SGHVS, CDR2 FQNEAQ. CDR3 nucleotides: TGTGCCAGCAGGACTAGCGGCACAGATACGCAGTATTTT. It specifies CASRTSGTDTQYF.

The rearrangement links TRBV6-6 to TRBJ2-7; 8 positions agree with TRBD1. The germline CDR1 and CDR2 sequences are MNHNY and SVGAGI (reference sequence). V dropped 2 bases and J dropped 5; count of bases not matched to a gene: 5. The CDR3 has 14 residues. Here the CDR3 reads CASSYVTGDNEQYF. In DNA, the CDR3 is TGTGCCAGCAGTTACGTGACAGGGGACAACGAGCAGTACTTC.

V and J are TRBV7-2 and TRBJ2-7; 8 bases line up with TRBD2. This CDR3 is built from 15 residues. With V trimmed by 5 bases and J by 2 bases, 8 bases remained unmatched. CDR1 and CDR2 (germline): SGHTA, FQGNSA. CDR3 region: CASSLSPGLAYEQYF. CDR3 DNA sequence: TGTGCCAGCAGCCTATCTCCGGGACTAGCCTACGAGCAGTACTTC.

This clone was seen only once. The rearrangement uses TRBV5-5 and TRBJ1-1, with 8 bases matching TRBD1. The V and J ends lost 4 bases and 6 bases, in that order; junction bases with no gene match: 8. Germline V lookup: CDR1 SGHKS, CDR2 YYEKEE (reference sequence). This CDR3 has 14 residues. CDR3 bases: TGTGCCAGCAGCCTTCAGGGGGCTCTTTCTGAAGCTTTCTTT. Residues: CASSLQGALSEAFF.

The J gene is TRBJ1-2, the V gene TRBV9, with 8 bases lining up with TRBD1. CDR1 and CDR2 (germline): SGDLS, YYNGEE. Trimming took 0 bases from V and 4 from J; bases not matched to a gene: 8. CDR3 length equals 16 residues. CDR3 protein: CASSVGTGRFLYGYTF. CDR3 DNA sequence: TGTGCCAGCAGCGTAGGGACAGGGAGGTTCCTCTATGGCTACACCTTC.

J is TRBJ1-1 and V is TRBV7-2, with D unresolved. V was trimmed by 6 bases and J by 2 bases, leaving 10 bases between them. CDR1 and CDR2 (germline): SGHTA, FQGNSA. This CDR3 is 13 amino acids long. In DNA form, the CDR3 reads TGTGCCAGCAGATTAACAGCAAACACTGAAGCTTTCTTT. Residues: CASRLTANTEAFF.

This clone has only one observation. The chain couples TRBV5-1 to TRBJ2-1; 10 bases are shared with TRBD2. Germline trimming cut 6 bases from V and 5 bases from J; bases unmatched to any gene: 5. Looked up from germline, CDR1 is SGHRS and CDR2 is YFSETQ. The CDR3 sequence is 14 residues long. CDR3 sequence: CASTSSGGHNEQFF. In DNA, the CDR3 is TGCGCCAGCACCTCTAGCGGGGGCCACAATGAGCAGTTCTTC.

The chain carries TRBV4-1 and TRBJ1-5; tentatively, D is TRBD1 (6 bases). The CDR3 is made up of 18 amino acids. V lost 2 bases to trimming and J lost 7 bases, with 24 bases between them. CDR1 and CDR2 from the germline V gene are MGHRA and YSYEKL. CDR3 protein: CASSQQGGGLGIFQPQHF. The CDR3 DNA sequence: TGCGCCAGCAGCCAACAAGGGGGAGGGTTGGGAATCTTCCAGCCCCAGCATTTT.

The chain carries TRBV7-2 and TRBJ1-1, with 9 bases identical to TRBD1. J gave up 0 bases and V 0 bases, and 8 bases lay outside the gene matches. The CDR3 loop spans 18 amino acids. Germline V gene sequence: CDR1 SGHTA, CDR2 FQGNSA. CDR3 nucleotides: TGTGCCAGCAGCTTAGCTCGGACAGGGGCGGTCGTGAACACTGAAGCTTTCTTT. Its translation: CASSLARTGAVVNTEAFF.

This chain connects TRBV5-5 to TRBJ2-3; D is possibly TRBD2 (5 bases). The V gene lost 4 bases and the J gene lost 0 bases, with 12 bases spanning the gap. Germline V CDR1 and CDR2: SGHKS, YYEKEE (reference sequence). The CDR3 covers 15 residues. CDR3 loop: CASSPGSRSTDTQYF. CDR3 coding DNA: TGTGCCAGCAGCCCGGGGAGCAGAAGCACAGATACGCAGTATTTT.

V usage is TRBV6-1 and J usage is TRBJ1-3, with 7 bases lining up with TRBD1. After removal of 3 bases from V and 0 bases from J, the junction contained 5 bases not matched to a gene. CDR3 length equals 16 residues. The germline V gene encodes CDR1 MNHNS and CDR2 SASEGT. The CDR3 bases are TGTGCCAGCAGTGAGGGTTACAGGGGCTCTGGAAACACCATATATTTT. Translated, it gives CASSEGYRGSGNTIYF.

In this sample, this clone turned up once. The chain uses TRBV4-1 and TRBJ1-2; 9 positions match TRBD1. J was trimmed by 5 bases and V by 4 bases; bases with no gene match: 8. Germline CDR1 and CDR2: MGHRA and YSYEKL. The CDR3 is 15 amino acids. CDR3: CASSPDRGSNYGYTF. DNA for the CDR3: TGCGCCAGCAGCCCTGACAGGGGGTCGAATTATGGCTACACCTTC.

The V gene is TRBV9, the J gene TRBJ1-5; D remains ambiguous. Germline V gives CDR1 SGDLS, CDR2 YYNGEE. V lost 1 base to trimming and J lost 1 base, with 6 bases between them. This CDR3 has 14 amino acids. The CDR3 region has the DNA TGTGCCAGCAGCGTATCCGGGAGCAATCAGCCCCAGCATTTT. Amino acid sequence: CASSVSGSNQPQHF.

This chain connects TRBV5-1 to TRBJ2-5; 7 positions agree with TRBD1. The CDR3 runs 15 residues. Germline loops: CDR1 SGHRS, CDR2 YFSETQ. V trimming: 4 bases; J trimming: 1 base; junction bases outside the gene matches: 7. The CDR3 reads CASSHRQGAQETQYF. CDR3 in DNA: TGCGCCAGCAGCCATCGACAGGGAGCCCAAGAGACCCAGTACTTC.